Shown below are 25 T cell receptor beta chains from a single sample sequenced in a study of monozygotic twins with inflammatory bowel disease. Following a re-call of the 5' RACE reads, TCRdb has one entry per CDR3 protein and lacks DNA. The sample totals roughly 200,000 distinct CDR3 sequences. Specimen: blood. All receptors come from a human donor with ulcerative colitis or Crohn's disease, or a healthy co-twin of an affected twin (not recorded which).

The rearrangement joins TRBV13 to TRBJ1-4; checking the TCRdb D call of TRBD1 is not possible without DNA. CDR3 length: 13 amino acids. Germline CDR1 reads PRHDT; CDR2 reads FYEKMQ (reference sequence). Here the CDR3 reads CASSYRPGEKLFF.

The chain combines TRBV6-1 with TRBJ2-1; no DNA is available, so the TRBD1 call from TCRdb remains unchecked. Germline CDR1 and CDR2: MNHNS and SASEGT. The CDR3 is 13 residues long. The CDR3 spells CASSERSSRQQFF.

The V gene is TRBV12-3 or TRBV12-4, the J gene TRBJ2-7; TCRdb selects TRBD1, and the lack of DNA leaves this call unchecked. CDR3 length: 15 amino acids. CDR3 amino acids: CASSPMGTGTYEQYF.

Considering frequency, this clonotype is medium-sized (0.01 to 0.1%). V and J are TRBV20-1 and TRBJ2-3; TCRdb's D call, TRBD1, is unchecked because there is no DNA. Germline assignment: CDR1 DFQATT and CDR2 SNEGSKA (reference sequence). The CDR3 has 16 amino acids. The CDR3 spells CSARLTGRTSWDTQYF.

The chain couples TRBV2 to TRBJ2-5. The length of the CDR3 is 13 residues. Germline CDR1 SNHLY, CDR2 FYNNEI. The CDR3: CASSATWRETQYF.

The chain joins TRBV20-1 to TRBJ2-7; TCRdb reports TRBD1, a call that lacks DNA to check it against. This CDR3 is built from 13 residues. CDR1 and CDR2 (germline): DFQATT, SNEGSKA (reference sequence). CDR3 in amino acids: CSAGGGDSYEQYF.

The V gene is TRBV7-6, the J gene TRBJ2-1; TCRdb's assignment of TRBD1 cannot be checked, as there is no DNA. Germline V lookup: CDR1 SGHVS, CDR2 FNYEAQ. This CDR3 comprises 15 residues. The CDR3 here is CASSPTGFIVYEQFF. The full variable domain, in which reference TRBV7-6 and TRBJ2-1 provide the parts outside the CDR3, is GAGVSQSPRYKVTKRGQDVALRCDPISGHVSLYWYRQALGQGPEFLTYFNYEAQQDKSGLPNDRFSAERPEGSISTLTIQRTEQRDSAMYRCASSPTGFIVYEQFFGPGTRLTVL.

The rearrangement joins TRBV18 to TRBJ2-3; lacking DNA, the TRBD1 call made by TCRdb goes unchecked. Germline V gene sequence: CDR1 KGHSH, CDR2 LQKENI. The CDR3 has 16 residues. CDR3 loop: CASSPTGDISTDTQYF.

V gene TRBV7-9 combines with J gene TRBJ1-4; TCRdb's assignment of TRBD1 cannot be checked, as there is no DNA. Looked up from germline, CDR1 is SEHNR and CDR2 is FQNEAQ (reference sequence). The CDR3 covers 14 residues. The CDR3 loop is CASSPSGGTEKLFF.

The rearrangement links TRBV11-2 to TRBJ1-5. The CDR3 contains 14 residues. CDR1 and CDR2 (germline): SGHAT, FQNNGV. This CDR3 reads CASSPGLPGQPQHF.

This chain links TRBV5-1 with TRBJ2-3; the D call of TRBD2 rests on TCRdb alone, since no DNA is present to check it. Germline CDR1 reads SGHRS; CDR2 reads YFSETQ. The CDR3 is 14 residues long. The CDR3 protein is CASKLAGSTDTQYF.

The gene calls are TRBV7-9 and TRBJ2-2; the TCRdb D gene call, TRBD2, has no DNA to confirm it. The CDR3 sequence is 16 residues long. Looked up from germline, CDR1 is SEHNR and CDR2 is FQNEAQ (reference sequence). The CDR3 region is CASSLFPSLDTGELFF.

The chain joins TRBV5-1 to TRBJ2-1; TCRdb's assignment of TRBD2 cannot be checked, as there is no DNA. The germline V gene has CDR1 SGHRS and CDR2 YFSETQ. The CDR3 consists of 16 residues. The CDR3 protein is CASSLWENGRGNEQFF.

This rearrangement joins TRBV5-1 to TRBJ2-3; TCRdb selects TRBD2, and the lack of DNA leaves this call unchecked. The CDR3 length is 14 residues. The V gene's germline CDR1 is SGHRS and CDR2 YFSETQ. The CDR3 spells CASGWSGGTDTQYF.

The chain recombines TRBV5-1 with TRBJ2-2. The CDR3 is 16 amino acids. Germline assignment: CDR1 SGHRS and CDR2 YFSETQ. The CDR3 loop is CASSLVQFINTGELFF.

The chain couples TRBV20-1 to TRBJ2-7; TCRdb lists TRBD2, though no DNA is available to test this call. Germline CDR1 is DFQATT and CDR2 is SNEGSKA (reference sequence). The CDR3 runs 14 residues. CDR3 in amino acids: CSANLAGVDYEQYF.

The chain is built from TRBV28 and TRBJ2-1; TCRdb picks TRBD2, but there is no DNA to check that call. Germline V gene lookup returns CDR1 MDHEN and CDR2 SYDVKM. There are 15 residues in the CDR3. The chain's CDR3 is CASKFLAGSYNEQFF.

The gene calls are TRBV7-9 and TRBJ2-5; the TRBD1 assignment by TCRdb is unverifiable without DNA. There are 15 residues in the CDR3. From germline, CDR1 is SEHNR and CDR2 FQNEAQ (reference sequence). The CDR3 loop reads CASSSLQGRWETQYF.

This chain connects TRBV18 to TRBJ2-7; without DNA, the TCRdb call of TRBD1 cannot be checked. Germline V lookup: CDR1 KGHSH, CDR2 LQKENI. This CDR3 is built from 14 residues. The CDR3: CASSRGTETYEQYF.

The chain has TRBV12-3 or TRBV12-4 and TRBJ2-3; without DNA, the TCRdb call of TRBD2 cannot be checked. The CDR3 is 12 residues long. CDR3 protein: CASTLQGDTQYF.

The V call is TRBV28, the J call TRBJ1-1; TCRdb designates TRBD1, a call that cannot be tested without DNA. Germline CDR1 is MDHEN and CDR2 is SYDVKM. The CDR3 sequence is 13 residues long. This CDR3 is CASIPTGEHEAFF.

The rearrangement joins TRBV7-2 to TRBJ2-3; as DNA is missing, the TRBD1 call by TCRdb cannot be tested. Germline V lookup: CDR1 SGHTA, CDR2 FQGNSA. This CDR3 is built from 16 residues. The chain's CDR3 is CASSLLNGGHTDTQYF.

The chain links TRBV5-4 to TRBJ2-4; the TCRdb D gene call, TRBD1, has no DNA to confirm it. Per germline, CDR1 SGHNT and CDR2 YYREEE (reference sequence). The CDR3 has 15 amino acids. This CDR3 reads CASSPGQAAYNIQYF.

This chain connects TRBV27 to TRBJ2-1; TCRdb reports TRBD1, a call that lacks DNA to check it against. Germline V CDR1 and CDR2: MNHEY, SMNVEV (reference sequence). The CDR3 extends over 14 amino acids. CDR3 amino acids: CASSSGASPGEQFF.

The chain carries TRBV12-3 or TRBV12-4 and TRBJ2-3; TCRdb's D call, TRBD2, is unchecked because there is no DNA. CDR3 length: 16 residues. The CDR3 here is CASRPGTSESTDTQYF.